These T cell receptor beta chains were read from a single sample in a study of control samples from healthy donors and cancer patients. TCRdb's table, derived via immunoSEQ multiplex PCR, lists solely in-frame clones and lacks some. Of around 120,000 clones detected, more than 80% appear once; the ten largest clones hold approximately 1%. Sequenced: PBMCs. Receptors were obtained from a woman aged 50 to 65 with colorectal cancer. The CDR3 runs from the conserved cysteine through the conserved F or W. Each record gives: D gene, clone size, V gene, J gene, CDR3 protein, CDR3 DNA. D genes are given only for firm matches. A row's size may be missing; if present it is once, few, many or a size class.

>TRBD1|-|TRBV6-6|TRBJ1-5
CASRERQGNQPQHF
TGTGCCAGCAGGGAAAGACAGGGGAATCAGCCCCAGCATTTT
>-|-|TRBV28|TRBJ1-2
CASSPLEPTYGYTF
TGTGCCAGCAGCCCCTTGGAGCCAACCTATGGCTACACCTTC
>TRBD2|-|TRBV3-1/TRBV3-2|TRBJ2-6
CASSPRGRAGANVLTF
TGTGCCAGCAGCCCCCGGGGGAGGGCTGGGGCCAACGTCCTGACTTTC
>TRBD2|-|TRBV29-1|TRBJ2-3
CSVDLAGGSTQYF
TGCAGCGTTGACTTAGCGGGGGGGTCTACGCAGTATTTT
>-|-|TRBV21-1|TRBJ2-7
CASSNGMDSPPSYEQYF
TGTGCCAGCAGCAACGGGATGGACAGTCCTCCCTCCTACGAGCAGTACTTC
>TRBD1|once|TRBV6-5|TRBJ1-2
CASSYMTGAGYYGYTF
TGTGCCAGCAGTTATATGACAGGGGCTGGTTACTATGGCTACACCTTC
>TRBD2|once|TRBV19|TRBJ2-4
CASSSDRGPAGGPSKNIQYF
TGTGCCAGTAGTAGCGACCGGGGCCCAGCGGGAGGGCCGTCCAAAAACATTCAGTACTTC
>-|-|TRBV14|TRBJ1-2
CASSRDIYYGYTF
TGTGCCAGCAGCCGAGACATATACTATGGCTACACCTTC
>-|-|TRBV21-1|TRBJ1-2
CAAVDREDYGYTF
TGTGCCGCAGTGGACAGGGAGGACTATGGCTACACCTTC
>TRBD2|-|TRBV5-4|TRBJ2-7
CASSRRASGVYEQYF
TGTGCCAGCAGTCGGAGGGCCAGCGGGGTCTACGAGCAGTACTTC
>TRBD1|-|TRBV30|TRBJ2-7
CAWSRDRVSYEQYF
TGTGCCTGGAGTAGGGACAGGGTCTCCTACGAGCAGTACTTC
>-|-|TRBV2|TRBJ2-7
CASTVPTKGYEQYF
TGTGCCAGCACCGTACCCACTAAGGGCTACGAGCAGTACTTC
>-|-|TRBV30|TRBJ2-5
CAWSALETQYF
TGTGCCTGGAGTGCCTTGGAGACCCAGTACTTC
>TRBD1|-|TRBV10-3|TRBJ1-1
CAISTPGQMNTEAFF
TGTGCCATCAGTACACCGGGACAGATGAACACTGAAGCTTTCTTT
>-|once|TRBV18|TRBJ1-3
CASSPGGAFSGNTIYF
TGTGCCAGCTCACCAGGTGGGGCCTTCTCTGGAAACACCATATATTTT
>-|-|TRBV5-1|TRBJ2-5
CASSRTGYQETQYF
TGCGCCAGCAGCCGCACAGGGTACCAAGAGACCCAGTACTTC
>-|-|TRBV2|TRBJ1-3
CASSDGTGAGNTIYF
TGTGCCAGCAGTGATGGTACAGGAGCTGGAAACACCATATATTTT
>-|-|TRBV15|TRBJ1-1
CATSRSSGVNTEAFF
TGTGCCACCAGCAGATCTTCCGGGGTGAACACTGAAGCTTTCTTT
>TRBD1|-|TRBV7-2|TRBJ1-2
CASSLGNRGAYGYTF
TGTGCCAGCAGCTTAGGGAACAGGGGTGCCTATGGCTACACCTTC
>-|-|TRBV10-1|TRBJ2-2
CASMSRNTGELFF
TGCGCCAGCATGTCCCGAAACACCGGGGAGCTGTTTTTT
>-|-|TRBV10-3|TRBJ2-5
CAISSGGQETQYF
TGTGCCATCAGTTCCGGGGGCCAAGAGACCCAGTACTTC
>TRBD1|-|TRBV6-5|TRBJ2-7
CASSQTGGPYEQYF
TGTGCCAGCAGCCAGACAGGGGGTCCGTACGAGCAGTACTTC
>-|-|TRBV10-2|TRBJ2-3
CASSPGLGRGRDTQYF
TGCGCCAGCAGTCCGGGACTGGGGAGGGGGAGAGATACGCAGTATTTT
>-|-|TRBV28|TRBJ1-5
CASSSLRTDNQPQHF
TGTGCCAGCAGTTCCCTCCGGACGGACAATCAGCCCCAGCATTTT
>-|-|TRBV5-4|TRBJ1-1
CASSGTSRAFF
TGTGCCAGCAGCGGAACCTCCCGAGCTTTCTTT
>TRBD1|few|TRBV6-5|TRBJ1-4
CASSSQGAVEKLFF
TGTGCCAGCAGTTCTCAGGGGGCGGTTGAAAAACTGTTTTTT